The clone carrying this T cell receptor (beta chain) was detected many times. Its antigen remains unidentified. The authors made cDNA by 5'RACE with 10-nucleotide random UMIs. TCRdb reprocessed the 5' RACE reads via MiXCR and lists one record per CDR3 protein. The data hold 20,000 to 30,000 distinct CDR3 sequences, with about 6.3% observed a single time. These data belong to a study of neurological immune-mediated disorders. Whole-study results and caveats: Private repertoires in all groups were suggested, as expanded clones shared no CDR3 amino acid sequences across subjects.

As healthy controls, volunteers from a blood bank in Maryland, USA, were used. The CDR3 runs to 15 residues. Trimming took 4 bases from V and 0 from J, leaving 14 bases between them. Germline V gene sequence: CDR1 SGHRS, CDR2 YFSETQ. The chain has TRBV5-1 and TRBJ2-7; a weak D match, TRBD1 (6 bases). The sample taken for sequencing was PBMCs. This TCR was sampled from a woman between 35 and 50 years old in good health. This chain's CDR3 is CASSAKTGNSYEQYF. CDR3 nucleotide sequence: TGCGCCAGCAGCGCAAAGACAGGAAACTCCTACGAGCAGTACTTC.